This TCR beta chain came from a study of cytomegalovirus exposure and HLA in healthy donors (dated by TCRdb to the late 2010s). At the level of the whole study: An earlier analysis of approximately 640 of the donors reported 250 to 300 Gb of sequence data and some 120 million unique TCR beta sequences from about 180 million T cells. An early release that covered about 600 HLA-typed donors contained approximately 320 gigabases of sequencing data and some 87 million unique TCR sequences. The genetic ancestry cluster associated with self-reported Caucasian donors included 81% of the 398 genotyped donors. The study aimed to test whether cataloging public T cell receptors could reveal signatures of past pathogen exposure. The T cell repertoires of roughly 660 subjects were profiled by immunosequencing and related to cytomegalovirus serostatus. Along with the roughly 670-subject first cohort, a separate validation cohort of around 120 different subjects was used. The study combined high-throughput TCR immunosequencing, statistical association of individual TCRs with disease status, and machine learning to predict cytomegalovirus infection status. A later analysis re-analyzed previously published TCR beta repertoires from 500 to 700 donors and added high-resolution HLA genotyping to study TCR occurrence patterns. Rather than using new phenotypic data, the later analysis identified candidate immune exposures from TCR beta sequences and from how often those sequences occurred across donors. To decide whether each TCR beta V gene segment behaved as functional or pseudogenic, an earlier analysis of fewer than 750 of the donors relied on high-throughput TCR beta sequencing. Donor age, sex, ethnicity and CMV serostatus were compiled alongside the repertoire data. In a later genetic analysis, genome-wide SNP genotypes for about 55% of the 666 donors were used, and that subset was treated as a discovery cohort. Every discovery cohort repertoire had been produced on one sequencing platform. Both class I and class II loci were covered by HLA typing, at four-digit resolution. Typing coverage varied by locus: about 620-640 donors for A, B, C, DRB1 and DQB1; 522 for DQA1; over 600 for DPA1; roughly 470 for DPB1. Roughly 5 DR-DQ haplotypes were treated as single units for association and clustering because of strong linkage in the cohort. On average, around 200,000 unique TCR beta nucleotide sequences were sequenced per donor among 398 genotyped donors of the cohort, with roughly 20% of those sequences being non-productive.

Findings and caveats that apply to the study as a whole: In an earlier analysis of more than 450 of the donors, most TCR beta V segments were observed in productive rearrangements about 87% or about 30% of the time, broadly matching IMGT annotations. According to a later analysis, TCR association rates differed among HLA loci, with DRB1 alleles showing the most associated TCRs and HLA-C alleles showing the fewest. A group of highly shared sequence variants was considered likely to be a technical artifact of the sequencing pipeline. The study gave a list of 150 to 200 TCR beta chains associated with cytomegalovirus. Several of the top co-occurrence clusters appeared to be linked to parvovirus B19, influenza, CMV and Epstein-Barr virus, according to a later analysis. Some IMGT-functional V segments, including TRBV6-2 and TRBV6-3, could not be told apart with the 87-base-pair reads, so those segments were excluded. A further reported finding was that TCR beta sequences accurately predicted the HLA-A and HLA-B alleles for most subjects in the first cohort. According to the authors, the approach could potentially be generalized to other disease states and immunological phenotypes. Because HLA typing was missing for some donors at each locus, association tests included only the typed subset. Most TCR sequences were observed very rarely across donors, whereas some public TCRs were present in many individuals. A few of the identified cytomegalovirus-associated TCR beta chains were confirmed in vitro to be specific for cytomegalovirus antigens. An association between a missense DCLRE1C variant and V-gene and J-gene trimming of TCR beta chains was found in a later genetic analysis and replicated in an independent cohort. In a later genetic analysis, fewer N-insertions in productive TCRs were reported among donors in an Asian-associated ancestry cluster than the roughly 710-donor mean. Presence/absence analyses assumed roughly uniform sequencing depth across donors, an assumption that may not hold. When HLA alleles, especially DR and DQ, strongly co-occurred, TCR associations were difficult to assign to individual alleles. A later analysis found that most CMV-associated TCR beta chains appeared HLA-restricted, with HLA associations seemingly driven largely by CMV exposure. Because counts were too low, about 18 rarely observed V segments, including chromosome 9 orphons, were left out of the earlier analysis of 587 of the donors. The only immune exposure information available for the cohort was CMV serostatus. The classifier was reported to diagnose cytomegalovirus status with high specificity and sensitivity in both the original cohort and the validation cohort. This cohort had only TCR beta chains sequenced, and the lack of alpha or paired-chain data limited which features could be detected. At a false discovery rate of 0.05, a later analysis linked under 20,000 TCR beta sequences to specific HLA alleles. In a later analysis, HLA-associated TCR beta chains showed more clonal expansion and lower generation probabilities than non-associated chains that were equally common. Correlated functional status among segregating V segments might reflect linkage disequilibrium, but an unknown experimental factor could not be ruled out.

The cohort was made up of 666 healthy bone marrow donors. Cohort members were all nominally healthy when sampled, although unrecorded immune exposures were likely present. The donor tested CMV seropositive and was one of the 289 seropositive cohort members. A peripheral blood sample was collected from each donor, and TCR beta sequencing was performed on peripheral blood mononuclear cells. Genomic DNA extraction from the blood cell samples was performed with the Qiagen DNeasy Blood Extraction Kit. V drops 5 bases and J drops 0 bases, leaving 13 bases in between. The germline V gene provides CDR1 SGDLS and CDR2 YYNGEE. The CDR3 holds 15 amino acids from the cysteine to the phenylalanine. Only the CDR3 portion is preserved as DNA: 45 bases, with reading frame beginning at the first base. The method behind the library was the immunoSEQ multiplex PCR assay. The multiplex PCR relied on a mix of 60 forward primers for TCR Vbeta segments and 13 reverse primers for TCR Jbeta segments. Amplification of the CDR3 region of rearranged TCR beta genes was performed with a multiplex PCR assay on genomic DNA. On the Illumina HiSeq System, the amplified TCR beta libraries were sequenced as 87-base-pair reads. Under the source paper's analysis protocol: A later analysis counted about 80 million unique TCR beta chains across the 666 repertoires, and roughly 10 million of these chains were shared by at least two donors. A nearest-neighbor algorithm error-corrected the raw reads and collapsed the reads into unique sequences, merging closely related sequences to remove PCR and sequencing errors. CDR3 sequences were aligned to IMGT reference sequences to assign V, D and J gene segments. For a sequence to be retained, a match of at least six nucleotides was required to both a V gene segment and a J gene segment. A rearrangement counted as productive if the CDR3 had no stop codons and remained in frame with V and J, and every other rearrangement counted as non-productive. Following IMGT convention, CDR3 was defined as the stretch from the second conserved V-encoded cysteine up to the conserved J-encoded phenylalanine. In an earlier analysis of 550 to 650 of the donors, sequences lacking an unambiguous match to a single V gene segment were excluded. In an earlier analysis of several hundred of the donors, V segments were called functional above 56.7% productive rearrangements and were called segregating when the between-donor standard deviation exceeded 5%. A statistical classification framework was built for diagnosing cytomegalovirus status from the catalog of TCR beta chain sequences. A later analysis assigned V and J genes by comparing TCR nucleotide sequences with IMGT/GENE-DB human TR gene sequences. In a later analysis, CDR3 sequences and most-parsimonious VDJ recombination scenarios were assigned using the TCRdist pipeline. In a later analysis, each TCR beta chain was defined by its CDR3 amino acid sequence together with its V-gene family, and reads lacking a unique V-gene family were excluded. As a way to deal with suspected cross-contamination and a sequencing artifact, a later analysis dropped 450 to 600 nucleotide sequences that were highly shared and had low generation probability. In a later analysis, a clonal expansion index for each public chain was calculated from normalized within-repertoire ranks of inferred template counts. In a later analysis, generation probabilities were computed using a VDJ recombination model fitted to out-of-frame rearrangements, and the results were checked against IGoR. In a later analysis, TCR-TCR, TCR-HLA and TCR-CMV co-occurrence was scored with hypergeometric tests, and a repertoire-size bias correction was applied to TCR pairs. In a later analysis, false discovery rates were estimated by permuting HLA or CMV assignments 20 times. In a later analysis, co-occurring TCRs were grouped using DBSCAN, with TCRdist sequence similarity added in when clustering inside HLA-allele-positive subsets. Repertoires with fewer than 30,000 or more than 120,000 public chains were left out of co-occurrence clustering, as were five repertoires with anomalous nucleotide sharing. The clones in this table, taken by TCRdb from immuneACCESS, are in-frame only. Not every clone is retained; where verified, under half of the shortfall comes from an unresolved V gene, and the cause of the rest is unknown. The DNA was the basis for D and trimming; V, J and clone size are from that table. Present in this sample are under 170,000 clones, approximately 60% of which were seen just once. In total, the top ten clones hold 6% to 8.5% of the sample.

A word on this clone: Its antigen remains unidentified. No quality values exist for individual bases; no much larger clone is one base distant.

The TCR comes from a woman in her fifties or sixties in good health and CMV-seropositive. The sequencing input was PBMCs. The chain couples TRBV9 to TRBJ2-3; a tentative D match to TRBD2 spans 5 bases. The DNA sequence reads TGTGCCAGCAGTGATCGGGGTAGCAGCACAGATACGCAGTATTTT. It translates as CASSDRGSSTDTQYF.